This is a list of T cell receptor beta chains from one sample in a study of siplizumab effects on memory and regulatory T cells. The data were produced by immunoSEQ multiplex PCR, yet TCRdb's version contains in-frame clones alone and is incomplete. The repertoire holds about 100,000 clones, with roughly 94% as singletons. Sequenced input: Tregs sorted from blood. The receptors here all came from a human donor in good health. Each CDR3 is given with its conserved first and last residue. The order of the fields is V gene, D gene, J gene, clone size, CDR3 protein, CDR3 DNA. The D gene is left open where the match is weak. A row's size may be missing; if present it is once, few, many or a size class.

TRBV14	TRBD2	TRBJ2-1	NA	CASSQDRWLAGDSEQFF	TGTGCCAGCAGCCAAGATCGGTGGCTAGCGGGAGACAGTGAGCAGTTCTTC
TRBV11-2	TRBD1	TRBJ2-2	once	CASSPRQGIGGELFF	TGTGCCAGCAGCCCCCGACAGGGTATAGGCGGGGAGCTGTTTTTT
TRBV5-1	NA	TRBJ2-7	NA	CASSLMAGATYEQYF	TGCGCCAGCAGCTTGATGGCAGGGGCCACCTACGAGCAGTACTTC
TRBV5-4	NA	TRBJ2-1	NA	CASSPGLLYNEQFF	TGTGCCAGCAGCCCGGGACTCCTCTACAATGAGCAGTTCTTC
TRBV29-1	NA	TRBJ1-2	NA	CSESHGYTF	TGCAGCGAAAGTCATGGCTACACCTTC
TRBV18	NA	TRBJ1-5	NA	CASSPRESQPQHF	TGTGCCAGCTCACCCAGGGAGAGTCAGCCCCAGCATTTT
TRBV11-2	NA	TRBJ2-6	NA	CASSLAGYSGANVLTF	TGTGCCAGCAGCTTAGCAGGGTACTCTGGGGCCAACGTCCTGACTTTC
TRBV7-9	NA	TRBJ2-7	NA	CASSPWGGAGSYEQYF	TGTGCCAGCAGTCCCTGGGGGGGCGCTGGCTCCTACGAGCAGTACTTC
TRBV27	NA	TRBJ1-1	NA	CASRYQGLGEAFF	TGTGCCAGCAGATATCAGGGATTGGGTGAAGCTTTCTTT
TRBV19	NA	TRBJ1-1	NA	CASSIGSPPAFF	TGTGCCAGTAGTATCGGGTCCCCTCCAGCTTTCTTT
TRBV4-1	NA	TRBJ2-1	NA	CASSVYRDEQFF	TGCGCCAGCAGCGTATACAGGGATGAGCAGTTCTTC
TRBV6-1	TRBD1	TRBJ2-7	NA	CASSEATGTAFYEQYF	TGTGCCAGCAGTGAAGCAACCGGGACAGCGTTCTACGAGCAGTACTTC
TRBV29-1	NA	TRBJ2-5	NA	CSVLIGQGLKETQYF	TGCAGCGTCCTAATAGGACAGGGACTAAAAGAGACCCAGTACTTC
TRBV5-1	NA	TRBJ2-6	NA	CASSWGGSGANVLTF	TGCGCCAGCAGCTGGGGCGGGTCTGGGGCCAACGTCCTGACTTTC
TRBV5-6	TRBD1	TRBJ1-1	NA	CASSYRTGLLNTEAFF	TGTGCCAGCAGCTACAGGACAGGGCTCCTGAACACTGAAGCTTTCTTT
TRBV19	TRBD1	TRBJ2-5	NA	CASSIKARTGVWLETQYF	TGTGCCAGTAGTATCAAAGCCCGGACAGGGGTTTGGCTAGAGACCCAGTACTTC
TRBV25-1	TRBD1	TRBJ1-6	NA	CASRRSGQVDSPLHF	TGTGCCAGCAGGAGATCGGGACAGGTCGATTCACCCCTCCACTTT
TRBV18	TRBD2	TRBJ2-1	NA	CASSPPKGLAGNYNEQFF	TGTGCCAGCTCACCACCCAAAGGTCTAGCGGGAAACTACAATGAGCAGTTCTTC
TRBV10-3	NA	TRBJ2-1	NA	CAISDSLLHEQFF	TGTGCCATCAGTGACTCTCTGCTACATGAGCAGTTCTTC
TRBV5-1	TRBD2	TRBJ2-2	NA	CASSLETAGSGTGELFF	TGCGCCAGCAGCTTGGAGACAGCGGGGAGTGGAACCGGGGAGCTGTTTTTT
TRBV27	TRBD1	TRBJ1-5	NA	CASSLTGGDQPQHF	TGTGCCAGCAGCTTAACAGGGGGCGATCAGCCCCAGCATTTT
TRBV9	NA	TRBJ2-7	NA	CASSVVGWGPTEQYF	TGTGCCAGCAGCGTAGTTGGTTGGGGCCCGACGGAGCAGTACTTC
TRBV7-8	NA	TRBJ2-7	once	CASSPAPRADYEQYF	TGTGCCAGCAGCCCCGCGCCGCGAGCGGACTACGAGCAGTACTTC
TRBV7-2	NA	TRBJ1-3	NA	CASSPDSLYGNTIYF	TGTGCCAGCAGCCCCGACAGCCTTTATGGAAACACCATATATTTT
TRBV7-3	NA	TRBJ1-2	NA	CASSPAVGNYGYTF	TGTGCCAGCAGCCCCGCGGTTGGGAACTATGGCTACACCTTC
TRBV28	TRBD1	TRBJ2-1	NA	CASRLRQGVNNEQFF	TGTGCCAGCAGACTACGACAGGGTGTAAACAATGAGCAGTTCTTC
TRBV14	NA	TRBJ2-1	NA	CASSRANLNEQFF	TGTGCCAGCAGCCGAGCCAATCTTAATGAGCAGTTCTTC
TRBV12-5	TRBD1	TRBJ1-1	NA	CASGLVLGTGRNTEAFF	TGTGCTAGTGGTTTGGTACTGGGGACAGGGCGAAACACTGAAGCTTTCTTT
TRBV19	NA	TRBJ2-3	NA	CASSIRLTQGDTQYF	TGTGCCAGTAGTATCAGACTTACCCAGGGGGATACGCAGTATTTT
TRBV7-2	TRBD1	TRBJ1-5	NA	CASSPGTGANQPQHF	TGTGCCAGCAGCCCCGGGACAGGGGCCAATCAGCCCCAGCATTTT
TRBV19	NA	TRBJ1-2	NA	CASSMNQPAGYTF	TGTGCCAGTAGTATGAATCAGCCCGCAGGCTACACCTTC
TRBV7-9	TRBD1	TRBJ2-7	NA	CASSLWTGIYEQYF	TGTGCCAGCAGCCTGTGGACAGGGATCTACGAGCAGTACTTC
TRBV20-1	NA	TRBJ2-1	NA	CSARRGNEQFF	TGCAGTGCCCGAAGGGGCAATGAGCAGTTCTTC
TRBV5-1	NA	TRBJ1-1	NA	CATRTIMNTEAFF	TGCGCCACCCGGACAATCATGAACACTGAAGCTTTCTTT
TRBV10-3	NA	TRBJ1-2	NA	CAISESTLTMGGYTF	TGTGCCATCAGTGAGTCGACTCTTACAATGGGGGGCTACACCTTC
TRBV19	TRBD1	TRBJ2-7	NA	CASSIPGQDPEEQYF	TGTGCCAGTAGTATACCGGGACAGGACCCCGAAGAGCAGTACTTC
TRBV6-5	NA	TRBJ2-2	NA	CASSRTGDTGELFF	TGTGCCAGCAGCCGGACGGGTGACACCGGGGAGCTGTTTTTT
TRBV7-2	TRBD1	TRBJ1-5	NA	CASSPQQGAGQPQHF	TGTGCCAGCAGCCCCCAACAGGGGGCCGGGCAGCCCCAGCATTTT
TRBV6-1	TRBD2	TRBJ2-1	NA	CASRRAGAFFDEQFF	TGTGCCAGCAGAAGAGCGGGAGCGTTCTTCGATGAGCAGTTCTTC
TRBV27	NA	TRBJ2-1	NA	CASSLYREGNEQFF	TGTGCCAGCAGTTTATACCGCGAGGGTAATGAGCAGTTCTTC
TRBV19	NA	TRBJ2-5	NA	CASSIQGGETQYF	TGTGCCAGTAGTATACAGGGGGGAGAGACCCAGTACTTC
TRBV5-1	NA	TRBJ2-2	once	CASSSTRGKVTGELFF	TGCGCCAGCAGCTCCACCAGGGGTAAGGTCACCGGGGAGCTGTTTTTT
TRBV28	TRBD1	TRBJ2-7	NA	CASSLGRTGNIWGQYF	TGTGCCAGCAGTTTAGGACGGACAGGAAATATCTGGGGGCAGTACTTC
TRBV5-1	NA	TRBJ2-1	NA	CASSSPWLASTYNEQFF	TGCGCCAGCAGCTCTCCCTGGCTAGCCAGCACCTACAATGAGCAGTTCTTC
TRBV29-1	NA	TRBJ2-2	NA	CSVGGSTGELFF	TGCAGCGTTGGGGGGAGCACCGGGGAGCTGTTTTTT
TRBV7-8	NA	TRBJ1-1	NA	CASSLLPRGTEAFF	TGTGCCAGCAGCTTACTCCCGCGGGGCACTGAAGCTTTCTTT
TRBV5-1	NA	TRBJ2-7	NA	CASSLALSGSAYEQYF	TGCGCCAGCAGCTTGGCACTCTCAGGAAGCGCATACGAGCAGTACTTC
TRBV18	TRBD1	TRBJ2-7	NA	CASSPTTQGFYEQYF	TGTGCCAGCTCACCAACTACACAGGGGTTCTACGAGCAGTACTTC
TRBV4-2	TRBD1	TRBJ2-4	NA	CASSTDRVAKNIQYF	TGTGCCAGCAGCACGGACAGGGTAGCCAAAAACATTCAGTACTTC
TRBV6-1	NA	TRBJ2-2	NA	CASSWRGYNTGELFF	TGTGCCAGCAGTTGGCGCGGGTATAACACCGGGGAGCTGTTTTTT
TRBV6-5	NA	TRBJ2-1	NA	CASSYGPVYEQFF	TGTGCCAGCAGCTACGGACCAGTCTATGAGCAGTTCTTC
TRBV28	TRBD1	TRBJ1-1	NA	CASTVDRATKAFF	TGTGCCAGCACGGTAGACAGGGCCACTAAAGCTTTCTTT
TRBV9	TRBD2	TRBJ2-1	once	CASSVLAGVRGEQFF	TGTGCCAGCAGCGTTTTAGCGGGAGTACGTGGTGAGCAGTTCTTC
TRBV2	NA	TRBJ1-1	NA	CASSVGSLAEAFF	TGTGCCAGCAGTGTGGGGAGTTTAGCCGAAGCTTTCTTT
TRBV19	NA	TRBJ1-5	few	CASSFSSYQPQHF	TGTGCCAGTAGTTTTTCTTCTTATCAGCCCCAGCATTTT